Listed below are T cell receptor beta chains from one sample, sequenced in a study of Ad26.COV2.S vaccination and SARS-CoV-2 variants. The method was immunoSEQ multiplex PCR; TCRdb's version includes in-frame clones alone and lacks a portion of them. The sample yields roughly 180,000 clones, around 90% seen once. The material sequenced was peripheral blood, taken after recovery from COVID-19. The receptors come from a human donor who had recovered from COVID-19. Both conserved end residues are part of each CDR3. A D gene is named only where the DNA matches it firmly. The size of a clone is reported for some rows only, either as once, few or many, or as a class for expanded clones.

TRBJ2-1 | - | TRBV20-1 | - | CSASTYNEQFF | TGCAGTGCTTCGACCTACAATGAGCAGTTCTTC
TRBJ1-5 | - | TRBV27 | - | CASSLTGINQPQHF | TGTGCCAGCAGCCTTACAGGGATCAATCAGCCCCAGCATTTT
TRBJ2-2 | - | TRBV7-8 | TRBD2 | CASSHRLAGVGGMNTGELFF | TGTGCCAGCAGCCATCGACTAGCGGGAGTGGGGGGAATGAACACCGGGGAGCTGTTTTTT
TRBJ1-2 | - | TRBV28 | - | CASSLSGAGARGYTF | TGTGCCAGCAGTTTATCGGGGGCGGGGGCCCGGGGCTACACCTTC
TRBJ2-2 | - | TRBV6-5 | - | CASTRGTGELFF | TGTGCCAGCACCCGGGGTACCGGGGAGCTGTTTTTT
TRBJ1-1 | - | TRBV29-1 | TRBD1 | CSVETGVTEAFF | TGCAGCGTCGAGACAGGGGTAACTGAAGCTTTCTTT
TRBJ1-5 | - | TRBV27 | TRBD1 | CASSWGRGLGQPQHF | TGTGCCAGCAGTTGGGGAAGGGGGCTTGGACAGCCCCAGCATTTT
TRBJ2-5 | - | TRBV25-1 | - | CASTPGWETQYF | TGTGCCAGCACTCCGGGGTGGGAGACCCAGTACTTC
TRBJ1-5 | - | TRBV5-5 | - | CASSLINSNQPQHF | TGTGCCAGCAGCTTGATAAATAGCAATCAGCCCCAGCATTTT
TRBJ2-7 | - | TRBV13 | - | CASSLRPSPYEQYF | TGTGCCAGCAGCTTACGACCCTCGCCCTACGAGCAGTACTTC
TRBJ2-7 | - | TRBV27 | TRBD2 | CASSPIGLADLSYEQYF | TGTGCCAGCAGTCCGATCGGACTAGCGGACCTCTCCTACGAGCAGTACTTC
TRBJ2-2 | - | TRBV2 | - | CASSTGPNTGELFF | TGTGCCAGCAGCACCGGGCCTAACACCGGGGAGCTGTTTTTT
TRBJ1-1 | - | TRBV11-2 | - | CASNRQVLNTEAFF | TGTGCCAGCAACAGACAAGTTCTGAACACTGAAGCTTTCTTT
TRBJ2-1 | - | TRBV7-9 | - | CASSLQGQAHNEQFF | TGTGCCAGCAGCTTGCAGGGGCAGGCCCACAATGAGCAGTTCTTC
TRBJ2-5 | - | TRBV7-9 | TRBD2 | CASSLWASGYQETQYF | TGTGCCAGCAGCTTATGGGCTAGCGGGTACCAAGAGACCCAGTACTTC
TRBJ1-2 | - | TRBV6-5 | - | CASSRGGYGYTF | TGTGCCAGCAGTAGAGGTGGCTATGGCTACACCTTC
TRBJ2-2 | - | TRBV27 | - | CASSLSGSGELFF | TGTGCCAGCAGTTTATCCGGCAGCGGGGAGCTGTTTTTT
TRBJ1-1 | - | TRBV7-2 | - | CASTWKGSTEAFF | TGTGCCAGCACGTGGAAGGGGAGCACTGAAGCTTTCTTT
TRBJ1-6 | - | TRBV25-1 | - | CASSERGALHF | TGTGCCAGCAGTGAACGCGGAGCCCTCCACTTT
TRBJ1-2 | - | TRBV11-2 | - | CASSLGTGHYGYTF | TGTGCCAGCAGCTTAGGAACAGGTCACTATGGCTACACCTTC
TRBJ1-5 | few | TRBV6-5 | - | CASSWTGSSNQPQHF | TGTGCCAGCAGTTGGACGGGTTCTAGCAATCAGCCCCAGCATTTT
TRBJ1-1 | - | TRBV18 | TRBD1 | CASSPRTGLTEAFF | TGTGCCAGCTCACCTAGGACAGGGTTAACTGAAGCTTTCTTT
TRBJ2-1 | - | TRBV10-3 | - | CAISYPDVNEQFF | TGTGCCATCAGTTACCCGGACGTGAATGAGCAGTTCTTC
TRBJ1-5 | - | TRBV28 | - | CASSSSQGNHQPQHF | TGTGCCAGCAGTTCCTCACAGGGTAACCATCAGCCCCAGCATTTT
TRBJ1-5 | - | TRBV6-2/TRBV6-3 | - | CASSYSNPDMLNQPQHF | TGTGCCAGCAGTTACTCGAATCCGGACATGTTAAATCAGCCCCAGCATTTT
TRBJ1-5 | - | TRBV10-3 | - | CATQAPGGNQPQHF | TGTGCCACTCAAGCCCCAGGGGGCAATCAGCCCCAGCATTTT
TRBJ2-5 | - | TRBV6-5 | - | CASTGAETQYF | TGTGCCAGCACCGGGGCCGAGACCCAGTACTTC
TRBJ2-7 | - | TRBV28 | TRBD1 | CASALSGTGSYEQYF | TGTGCCAGTGCCTTGTCCGGGACAGGATCCTACGAGCAGTACTTC